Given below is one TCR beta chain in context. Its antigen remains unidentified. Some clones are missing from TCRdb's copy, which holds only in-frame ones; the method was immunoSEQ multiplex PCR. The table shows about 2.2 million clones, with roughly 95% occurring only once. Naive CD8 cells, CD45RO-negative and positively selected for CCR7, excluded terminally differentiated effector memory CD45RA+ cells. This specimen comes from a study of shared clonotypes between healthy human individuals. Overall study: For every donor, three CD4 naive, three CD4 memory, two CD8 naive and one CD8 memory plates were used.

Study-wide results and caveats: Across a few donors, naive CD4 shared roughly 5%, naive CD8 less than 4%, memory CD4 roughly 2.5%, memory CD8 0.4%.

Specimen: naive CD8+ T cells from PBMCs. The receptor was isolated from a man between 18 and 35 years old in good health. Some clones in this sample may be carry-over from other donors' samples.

DNA of the CDR3: TGTGCCAGCAGTTTATCGGGCGCGGCTTCCTCCTACGAGCAGTACTTC. This gives the protein CASSLSGAASSYEQYF. J is TRBJ2-7 and V is TRBV27; D gene ambiguous. The V end lost 0 bases, the J end lost 0 bases, and 12 bases lay between the germline ends. Germline-derived CDR1 and CDR2 are MNHEY and SMNVEV (reference sequence). CDR3 length: 16 amino acids.